The clone carrying this T cell receptor beta chain has just a few counts. Its antigen is as yet unknown. This sample was taken from a study of neurological immune-mediated disorders. Study summary: Relapsing-remitting disease was seen in 31 of the 34 multiple sclerosis patients, and secondary progressive disease was seen in 3. Whole-study findings and limits: No sharing of CDR3 amino acid sequences was observed among expanded clones across subjects, suggesting private repertoires in all groups.

Each sequencing run yielded over 200 million TCR-beta sequences from 15-18 subjects. TCRdb itself ran the 5' RACE reads through MiXCR, one entry per CDR3 protein. The repertoire holds around 46,000 distinct CDR3 sequences, with less than 5% as singletons. V lost 1 base and J 4 bases, leaving 14 bases between the germline ends. There are 15 residues in the CDR3. Per germline, CDR1 SGHKS and CDR2 YYEKEE (reference sequence). This TCR derives from an older woman with multiple sclerosis. The sample consisted of PBMCs. The chain uses TRBV5-5 and TRBJ1-1; TRBD1 is a possible D gene (5 bases). The CDR3 reads CASSLSVSGGTEAFF. Here the CDR3 DNA reads TGTGCCAGCAGCTTGAGTGTGAGTGGGGGCACTGAAGCTTTCTTT.